These 14 T cell receptor beta chains were sequenced from one sample in a study of blood T cell repertoires in COVID-19. Sequencing used immunoSEQ multiplex PCR; TCRdb keeps in-frame clones, though not all of them. The sample includes approximately 300,000 clones, 92% seen only once; the top ten take around 18%. The specimen sequenced was PBMCs or T cells enriched from blood (not recorded which). The receptors were gathered from a woman in her thirties who had recovered from COVID-19.

The chain uses TRBV27 and TRBJ2-7; the match to TRBD1 covers 9 bases. The CDR3 consists of 13 residues. The V segment lost 9 bases and the J segment 2 bases; nucleotides outside the gene matches: 5. Germline CDR1 MNHEY, CDR2 SMNVEV (reference sequence). The CDR3 reads CASRRDRAYEQYF. The DNA for the CDR3 is TGTGCCAGTCGGCGGGACAGGGCCTACGAGCAGTACTTC.

Remarks on this clone: Mismatch with germline at one junction end may stem from a read error. The V call is TRBV27, the J call TRBJ1-3, with TRBD1 identical over 9 bases. The germline V gene encodes CDR1 MNHEY and CDR2 SMNVEV (reference sequence). This CDR3 contains 16 residues. This chain's CDR3 is CASATSGTGSANTIYF. The CDR3, as DNA: TGTGCCAGCGCCACTTCAGGGACAGGGTCTGCAAACACCATATATTTT.

The rearrangement links TRBV7-9 to TRBJ1-2; D possibly corresponds to TRBD1 (6 bases). The V gene lost 7 bases and the J gene lost 7 bases, with 28 bases spanning the gap. The germline CDR1 and CDR2 sequences are SEHNR and FQNEAQ (reference sequence). The CDR3 length is 17 residues. The CDR3: CASTPRQDILFIGGYTF. The CDR3 DNA reads as TGTGCCAGCACCCCCAGACAGGACATATTGTTTATCGGTGGCTACACCTTC.

This clone came up a few times. The rearrangement uses TRBV4-3 and TRBJ1-4; TRBD1 aligns across 8 bases. From germline, CDR1 is LGHNA and CDR2 YSLEER. The CDR3 spans 14 residues. V was clipped by 0 bases and J by 8 bases; unmatched bases: 2. CDR3 nucleotide sequence: TGCGCCAGCAGCCAAGACAGGGGGCGCGAAAAACTGTTTTTT. As protein: CASSQDRGREKLFF.

This chain joins TRBV25-1 and TRBJ1-3; possibly TRBD1 for D (6 bases). This CDR3 is built from 14 residues. V was pared by 2 bases and J by 5 bases, with 10 bases between. From germline, CDR1 is MGHDK and CDR2 SYGVNS. The CDR3 coding sequence is TGTGCCAGCAGTGAAACAGGGATAAGAAACACCATATATTTT. It codes for CASSETGIRNTIYF.

The rearrangement uses TRBV4-2 and TRBJ1-2, with D perhaps TRBD1 (6 bases). CDR3 length: 15 residues. V was trimmed by 5 bases and J by 9 bases, leaving 22 bases between them. Germline V CDR1 and CDR2: LGHNA, YNFKEQ. CDR3 DNA: TGTGCCAGCAGCATCAGGGGTACTCTAAATAAAAGCTACACCTTC. Amino acid sequence: CASSIRGTLNKSYTF.

For the CDR3, the DNA is TGCAGTGCTAGTGTCCGAACGGGGTACAATGAGCAGTTCTTC. Translation: CSASVRTGYNEQFF. J is TRBJ2-1 and V is TRBV20-1, with a tentative D call TRBD2 (5 bases). The CDR3 is 14 amino acids. Trimming stripped 3 bases from V and 4 bases from J, with 13 bases between. Germline loops: CDR1 DFQATT, CDR2 SNEGSKA (reference sequence).

The chain joins TRBV4-3 to TRBJ1-1; D unclear. The CDR3 has 14 amino acids. Germline loops: CDR1 LGHNA, CDR2 YSLEER. V was shortened by 0 bases and J by 1 base, with 6 bases between the two germline ends. Here the CDR3 DNA reads TGCGCCAGCAGCCAAGATCGAGGGAACACTGAAGCTTTCTTT. Encoded protein: CASSQDRGNTEAFF.

The chain carries TRBV28 and TRBJ1-5, with D possibly matching TRBD1 (5 bases). The V gene's germline CDR1 is MDHEN and CDR2 SYDVKM. CDR3 length: 17 amino acids. V was cut by 6 bases and J by 2 bases, with 20 bases left in between. Here the CDR3 reads CASRGAAGGGGNQPQHF. CDR3 coding DNA: TGTGCCAGCAGAGGGGCGGCGGGCGGGGGAGGCAATCAGCCCCAGCATTTT. Combining the CDR3 with reference TRBV28 and TRBJ1-5 gives the whole variable domain DVKVTQSSRYLVKRTGEKVFLECVQDMDHENMFWYRQDPGLGLRLIYFSYDVKMKEKGDIPEGYSVSREKKERFSLILESASTNQTSMYLCASRGAAGGGGNQPQHFGDGTRLSIL.

The chain links TRBV9 to TRBJ2-3, with TRBD1 identical over 9 bases. Germline V CDR1 and CDR2: SGDLS, YYNGEE. The CDR3 sequence is 15 residues long. The ends lost 1 base at V and 4 bases at J; junction bases unmatched: 4. The CDR3 sequence is CASSVRGDRADTQYF. In nucleotides, the CDR3 is TGTGCCAGCAGCGTAAGGGGGGACAGGGCAGATACGCAGTATTTT.

The chain couples TRBV19 to TRBJ2-1; D is undetermined. V was shortened by 1 base and J by 0 bases, with 13 bases between the two germline ends. The CDR3 has 17 amino acids. Germline CDR1 LNHDA, CDR2 SQIVND (reference sequence). The CDR3 reads CASSIAPARSSYNEQFF. As DNA, the CDR3 is TGTGCCAGTAGTATAGCTCCAGCGAGGAGCTCCTACAATGAGCAGTTCTTC.

The J gene is TRBJ2-1, the V gene TRBV5-1, with TRBD2 matching 12 bases. V gave up 4 bases and J gave up 7 bases; unmatched junction bases: 9. Germline values: CDR1 SGHRS, CDR2 YFSETQ. This CDR3 has 16 amino acids. The CDR3 bases are TGCGCCAGCAGCCGCGCACTAGCGGGAGGTGGGAATGAGCAGTTCTTC. Its protein product is CASSRALAGGGNEQFF.

This clone has only one observation. The chain links TRBV5-1 to TRBJ2-3, with 10 bases lining up with TRBD1. J was trimmed by 3 bases and V by 2 bases; bases with no gene match: 3. Per germline, CDR1 SGHRS and CDR2 YFSETQ. The CDR3 contains 15 residues. CDR3: CASSFGTGVTDTQYF. The CDR3 DNA is TGCGCCAGCAGCTTCGGGACAGGGGTTACAGATACGCAGTATTTT.

The chain joins TRBV28 to TRBJ2-1; 11 bases are shared with TRBD2. The germline V gene has CDR1 MDHEN and CDR2 SYDVKM. This CDR3 comprises 15 residues. Trimming removed 5 bases from V and 5 bases from J; junction bases left unmatched: 5. The chain's CDR3 is CASSTRSGGDNEQFF. DNA of the CDR3: TGTGCCAGCAGTACCCGTAGCGGGGGGGACAATGAGCAGTTCTTC.